These 9 T cell receptor beta chains came from one sample sequenced in a study of Ad26.COV2.S vaccination and SARS-CoV-2 variants. Generated by immunoSEQ multiplex PCR, the TCRdb table keeps only in-frame clones and is missing some. The table has about 280,000 clones, approximately 87% seen once; the top ten hold about 3.1%. Specified treatment: around 19 received Ad26.COV2.S at low or high dose, single or two shots; a few received placebo; per-sample allocation not given. Material that was analyzed had been drawn on day 63 after the first vaccine or placebo injection. Material: peripheral blood, obtained in a trial of Ad26.COV2.S vaccine versus placebo. The receptors were sampled from a person aged 18-60 years who received the Ad26.COV2.S COVID-19 vaccine or a placebo.

The chain joins TRBV3-1 (or the pseudogene TRBV3-2) to TRBJ2-2; D call uncertain. V was clipped by 4 bases and J by 6 bases, with 9 bases between them. The V gene's germline CDR1 is LGHDT and CDR2 YNNKEL (reference sequence). This CDR3 is 13 amino acids long. The DNA for the CDR3 is TGTGCCAGCAGCCCCTCCGGCTCCGGGGAGCTGTTTTTT. This encodes CASSPSGSGELFF.

The chain recombines TRBV4-2 with TRBJ1-1; possibly TRBD1 for D (5 bases). The CDR3 spans 17 residues. Germline V CDR1 and CDR2: LGHNA, YNFKEQ. V lost 1 base and J 0 bases, leaving 15 bases between the germline ends. CDR3 protein: CASSQVPGRTMNTEAFF. The CDR3 bases are TGTGCCAGCAGCCAAGTACCGGGACGGACTATGAACACTGAAGCTTTCTTT.

The chain joins TRBV4-1 to TRBJ1-2; D uncertain. Per germline, CDR1 MGHRA and CDR2 YSYEKL. This CDR3 is 11 amino acids long. Trimming stripped 2 bases from V and 8 bases from J, with 6 bases between. The CDR3 sequence: CASSQQAGYTF. The CDR3 DNA reads as TGCGCCAGCAGCCAACAGGCGGGCTACACCTTC.

This rearrangement joins TRBV3-1 (or the pseudogene TRBV3-2) to TRBJ2-2; 8 bases are a match to TRBD1. V was pared by 4 bases and J by 7 bases, with 8 bases of the junction left unmatched. The germline V gene has CDR1 LGHDT and CDR2 YNNKEL (reference sequence). This CDR3 has 15 residues. CDR3 loop: CASSPGQGRVGELFF. For the CDR3, the DNA is TGTGCCAGCAGCCCCGGACAGGGACGAGTCGGGGAGCTGTTTTTT.

This chain uses TRBV7-3 with TRBJ2-5; TRBD2 agrees at 12 bases. The CDR3 has 14 amino acids. The V segment lost 5 bases and the J segment 4 bases; nucleotides outside the gene matches: 2. Germline CDR1 is SGHTA and CDR2 is FQGTGA. CDR3 in DNA: TGTGCCAGCAGCGCGACTAGCGGGGGAGAGACCCAGTACTTC. Translating gives CASSATSGGETQYF. The whole variable domain, remainder taken from reference TRBV7-3 and TRBJ2-5, is GAGVSQTPSNKVTEKGKYVELRCDPISGHTALYWYRQSLGQGPEFLIYFQGTGAADDSGLPNDRFFAVRPEGSVSTLKIQRTERGDSAVYLCASSATSGGETQYFGPGTRLLVL.

This sequence joins TRBV6-2 or TRBV6-3 and TRBJ1-2; D might be TRBD1 (5 bases). V dropped 2 bases and J dropped 0 bases, with 10 bases sitting between them. The CDR3 covers 15 residues. In germline, CDR1 is MNHEY, CDR2 SVGEGT. CDR3: CASSYGGTTNYGYTF. In nucleotides, the CDR3 is TGTGCCAGCAGTTACGGCGGGACCACTAACTATGGCTACACCTTC.

This chain joins TRBV2 and TRBJ1-1; the D gene is possibly TRBD1 (6 bases). V shed 3 bases and J shed 8 bases, with 10 bases lying between them. Germline CDR1 reads SNHLY; CDR2 reads FYNNEI. There are 12 residues in the CDR3. The CDR3 spells CASSDRGYEAFF. In DNA, the CDR3 is TGTGCCAGCAGTGACAGGGGCTACGAAGCTTTCTTT. The full variable domain, rest sourced from reference TRBV2 and TRBJ1-1, is EPEVTQTPSHQVTQMGQEVILRCVPISNHLYFYWYRQILGQKVEFLVSFYNNEISEKSEIFDDQFSVERPDGSNFTLKIRSTKLEDSAMYFCASSDRGYEAFFGQGTRLTVV.

The chain carries TRBV9 and TRBJ1-2; 8 bases match TRBD1. V lost 2 bases to trimming and J lost 6 bases; unmatched junction nucleotides: 9. CDR1 SGDLS and CDR2 YYNGEE come from the germline V gene. The CDR3 has 15 amino acids. The CDR3 is CASSVSGQAGDGYTF. The CDR3 DNA is TGTGCCAGCAGCGTCTCGGGACAGGCAGGGGATGGCTACACCTTC.

CDR3 in DNA: TGTGCCAGCATGCGGCCGGTGAACACTGAAGCTTTCTTT. Protein: CASMRPVNTEAFF. The chain carries TRBV6-5 and TRBJ1-1; no firm D call. Germline-derived CDR1 and CDR2 are MNHEY and SVGAGI. V was cut by 7 bases and J by 0 bases, with 9 bases left in between. CDR3 size: 13 residues.